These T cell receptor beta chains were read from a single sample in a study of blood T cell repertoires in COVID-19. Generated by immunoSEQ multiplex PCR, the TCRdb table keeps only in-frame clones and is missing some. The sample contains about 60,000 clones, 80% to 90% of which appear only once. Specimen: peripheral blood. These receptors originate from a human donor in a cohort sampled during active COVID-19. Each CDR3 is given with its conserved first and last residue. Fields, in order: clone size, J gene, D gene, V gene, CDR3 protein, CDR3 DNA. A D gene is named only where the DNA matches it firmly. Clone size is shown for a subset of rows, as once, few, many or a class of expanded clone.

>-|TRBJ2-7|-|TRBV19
CASSISASEQYF
TGTGCCAGTAGTATCAGCGCGAGCGAGCAGTACTTC
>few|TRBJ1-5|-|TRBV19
CASSAGQRNQPQHF
TGTGCCAGCAGCGCTGGACAGCGCAATCAGCCCCAGCATTTT
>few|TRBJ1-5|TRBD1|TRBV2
CASSEHRGDNQPQHF
TGTGCCAGCAGTGAACACAGGGGGGACAATCAGCCCCAGCATTTT
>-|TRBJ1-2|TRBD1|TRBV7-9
CASSSPTGGSYGYTF
TGTGCCAGCAGCTCACCAACAGGGGGCTCCTATGGCTACACCTTC
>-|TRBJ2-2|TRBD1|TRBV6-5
CASSPRQGSPGELFF
TGTGCCAGCAGTCCGAGACAGGGATCTCCGGGGGAGCTGTTTTTT
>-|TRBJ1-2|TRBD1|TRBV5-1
CASSVISGTGNYGYTF
TGCGCCAGCAGCGTCATCTCCGGGACAGGGAACTATGGCTACACCTTC
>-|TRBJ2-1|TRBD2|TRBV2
CASSRGGELSEQFF
TGTGCCAGCAGCCGGGGGGGCGAGTTGAGTGAGCAGTTCTTC
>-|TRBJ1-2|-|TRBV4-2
CASSQDGSGQTYGYTF
TGTGCCAGCAGCCAAGATGGGTCAGGCCAAACTTATGGCTACACCTTC
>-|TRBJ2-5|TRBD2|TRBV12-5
CASGGGLAGLETQYF
TGTGCTAGTGGCGGGGGACTAGCGGGGTTAGAGACCCAGTACTTC
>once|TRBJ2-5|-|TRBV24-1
CATSEAGKTETQYF
TGTGCCACCAGTGAGGCAGGGAAAACGGAGACCCAGTACTTC